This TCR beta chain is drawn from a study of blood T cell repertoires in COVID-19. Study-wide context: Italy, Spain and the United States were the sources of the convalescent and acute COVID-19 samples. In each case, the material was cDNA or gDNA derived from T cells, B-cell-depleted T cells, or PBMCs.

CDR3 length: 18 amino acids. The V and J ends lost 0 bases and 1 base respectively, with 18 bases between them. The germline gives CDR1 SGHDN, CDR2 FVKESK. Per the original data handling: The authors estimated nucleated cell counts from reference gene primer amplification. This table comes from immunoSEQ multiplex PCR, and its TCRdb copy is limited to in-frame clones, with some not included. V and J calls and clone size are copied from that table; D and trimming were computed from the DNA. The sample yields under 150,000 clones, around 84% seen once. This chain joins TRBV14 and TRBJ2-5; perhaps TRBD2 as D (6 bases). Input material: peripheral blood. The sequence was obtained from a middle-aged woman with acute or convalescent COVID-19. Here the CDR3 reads CASSQERGEVGVQETQYF. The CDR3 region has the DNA TGTGCCAGCAGCCAAGAGCGTGGGGAGGTGGGGGTCCAAGAGACCCAGTACTTC.